Given below is one TCR beta chain in context. This sample was taken from a study of a mutant IDH1 vaccine in newly diagnosed glioma. At the level of the study: Treated individuals were about 62% male and around 40% female, averaging 40.4 years of age.

Time point indicated: baseline, week 1 (first vaccination visit). Treatment reported: pre-vaccination baseline after standard-of-care therapy. This table comes from immunoSEQ multiplex PCR, and its TCRdb copy is limited to in-frame clones, with some not included. The data hold roughly 99,000 clones, with 85% to 90% observed a single time. This CDR3 comprises 13 residues. V lost 4 bases, J lost 0 bases, and 5 bases lay in between. In germline, CDR1 is SGHRS, CDR2 YFSETQ. The sample consisted of PBMCs, taken from a glioma patient treated with radiotherapy, temozolomide or both. This clonotype was sampled from a woman aged 50 to 65 with glioma. This chain links TRBV5-1 with TRBJ1-3, with a weak D call TRBD1 (5 bases). The CDR3 reads CASSDSSGNTIYF. DNA of the CDR3: TGCGCCAGCAGCGACAGCTCTGGAAACACCATATATTTT.